This T cell receptor (beta chain) was captured in a study of cytomegalovirus exposure and HLA in healthy donors. PCR used 60 Vbeta primers and 13 Jbeta primers. Profiled with immunoSEQ multiplex PCR; TCRdb holds only in-frame clones, not every one. The sample shows some 150,000 clones, 70% of them seen only once. The clonotype originates from an older woman in good health and CMV-seropositive. The specimen was PBMCs.

The CDR3 region is CAWSGGPGVNTGELFF. The CDR3 nucleotides are TGTGCCTGGAGTGGCGGTCCCGGTGTTAACACCGGGGAGCTGTTTTTT. The chain links TRBV30 to TRBJ2-2; D not certain. Between the trimmed V and J ends, which lost 1 base and 2 bases, there was a span of 14 bases. CDR3 length equals 16 residues. Germline V gene sequence: CDR1 GTSNPN, CDR2 SVGIG (reference sequence).